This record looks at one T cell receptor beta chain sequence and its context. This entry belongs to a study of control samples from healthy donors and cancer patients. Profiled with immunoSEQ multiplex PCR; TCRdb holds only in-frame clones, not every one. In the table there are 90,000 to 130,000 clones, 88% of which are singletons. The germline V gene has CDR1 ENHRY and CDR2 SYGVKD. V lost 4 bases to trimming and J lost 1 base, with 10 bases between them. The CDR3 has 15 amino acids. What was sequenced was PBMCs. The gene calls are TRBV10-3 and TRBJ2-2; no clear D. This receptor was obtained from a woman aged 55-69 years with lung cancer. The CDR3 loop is CAISVGDQNTGELFF. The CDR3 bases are TGTGCCATCAGTGTGGGCGATCAGAACACCGGGGAGCTGTTTTTT.